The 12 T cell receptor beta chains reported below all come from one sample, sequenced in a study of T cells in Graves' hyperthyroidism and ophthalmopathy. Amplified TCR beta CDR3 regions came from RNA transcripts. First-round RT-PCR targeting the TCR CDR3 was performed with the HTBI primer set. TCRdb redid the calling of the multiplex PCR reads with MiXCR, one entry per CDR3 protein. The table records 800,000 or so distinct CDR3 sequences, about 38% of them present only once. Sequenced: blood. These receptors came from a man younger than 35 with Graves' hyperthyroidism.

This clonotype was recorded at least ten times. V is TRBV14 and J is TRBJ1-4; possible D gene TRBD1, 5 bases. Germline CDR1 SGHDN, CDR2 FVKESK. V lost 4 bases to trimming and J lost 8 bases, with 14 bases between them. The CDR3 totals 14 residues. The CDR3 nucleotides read TGTGCCAGCAGCCCCACTGGGGCCAGCGAAAAACTGTTTTTT. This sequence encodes CASSPTGASEKLFF.

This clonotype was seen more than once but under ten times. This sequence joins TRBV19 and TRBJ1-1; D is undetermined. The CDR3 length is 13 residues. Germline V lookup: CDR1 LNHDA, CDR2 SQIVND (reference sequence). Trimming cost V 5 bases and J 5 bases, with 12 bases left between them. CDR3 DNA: TGTGCCAGTAGTGCAACAGCGGGAACTGAAGCTTTCTTT. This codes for CASSATAGTEAFF.

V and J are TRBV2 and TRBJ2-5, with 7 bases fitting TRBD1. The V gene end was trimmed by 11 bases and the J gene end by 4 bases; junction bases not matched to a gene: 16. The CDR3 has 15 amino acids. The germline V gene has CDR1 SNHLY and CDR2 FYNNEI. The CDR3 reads CAGTRSNRGSETQYF. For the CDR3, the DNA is TGTGCCGGCACTAGAAGCAACAGGGGTTCAGAGACCCAGTACTTC. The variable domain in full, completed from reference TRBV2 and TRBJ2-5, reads EPEVTQTPSHQVTQMGQEVILRCVPISNHLYFYWYRQILGQKVEFLVSFYNNEISEKSEIFDDQFSVERPDGSNFTLKIRSTKLEDSAMYFCAGTRSNRGSETQYFGPGTRLLVL.

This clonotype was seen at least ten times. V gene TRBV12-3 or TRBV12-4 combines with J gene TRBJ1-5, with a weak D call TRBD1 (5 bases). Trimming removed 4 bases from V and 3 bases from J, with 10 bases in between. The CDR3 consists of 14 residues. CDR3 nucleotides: TGTGCCAGCAGTTCGGGACGGGACAATCAGCCCCAGCATTTT. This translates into CASSSGRDNQPQHF.

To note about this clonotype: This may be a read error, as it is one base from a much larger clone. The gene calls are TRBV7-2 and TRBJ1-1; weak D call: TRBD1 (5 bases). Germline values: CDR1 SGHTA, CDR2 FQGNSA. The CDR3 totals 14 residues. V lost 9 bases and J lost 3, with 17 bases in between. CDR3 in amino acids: CASSTQGGDTEAFF. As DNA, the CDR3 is TGTGCCAGTAGTACCCAGGGTGGCGACACTGAAGCTTTCTTT.

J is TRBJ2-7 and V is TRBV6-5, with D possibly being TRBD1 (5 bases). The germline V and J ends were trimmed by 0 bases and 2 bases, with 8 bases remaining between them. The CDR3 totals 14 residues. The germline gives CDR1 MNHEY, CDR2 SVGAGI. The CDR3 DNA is TGTGCCAGCAGTTACTCTCCAGGGCCCTACGAGCAGTACTTC. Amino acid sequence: CASSYSPGPYEQYF.

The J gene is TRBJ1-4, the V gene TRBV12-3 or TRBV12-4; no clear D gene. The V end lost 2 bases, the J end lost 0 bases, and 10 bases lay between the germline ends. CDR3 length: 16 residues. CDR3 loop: CASSLRRPSTNEKLFF. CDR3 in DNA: TGTGCCAGCAGTTTACGGAGACCGTCAACTAATGAAAAACTGTTTTTT.

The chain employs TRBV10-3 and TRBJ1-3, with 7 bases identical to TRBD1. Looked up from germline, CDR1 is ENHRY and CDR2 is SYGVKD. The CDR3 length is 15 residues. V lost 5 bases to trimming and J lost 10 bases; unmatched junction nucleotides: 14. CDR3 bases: TGTGCCATCAGTAGTTGGACAGGCGACAAGGCGACCATATATTTT. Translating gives CAISSWTGDKATIYF.

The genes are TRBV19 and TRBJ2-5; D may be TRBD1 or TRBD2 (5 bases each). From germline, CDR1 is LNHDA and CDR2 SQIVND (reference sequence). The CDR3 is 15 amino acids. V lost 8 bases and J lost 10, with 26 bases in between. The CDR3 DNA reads TGTGCCAGTGGGGAAACGGGGCTAGCCAACGGCTTCCAGTACTTC. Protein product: CASGETGLANGFQYF.

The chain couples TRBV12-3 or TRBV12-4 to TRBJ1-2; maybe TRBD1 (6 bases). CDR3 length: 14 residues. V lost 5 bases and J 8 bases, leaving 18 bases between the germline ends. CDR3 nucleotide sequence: TGTGCCAGCAGTCCGGACAGCGCTAGACGGGGCTACACCTTC. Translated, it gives CASSPDSARRGYTF.

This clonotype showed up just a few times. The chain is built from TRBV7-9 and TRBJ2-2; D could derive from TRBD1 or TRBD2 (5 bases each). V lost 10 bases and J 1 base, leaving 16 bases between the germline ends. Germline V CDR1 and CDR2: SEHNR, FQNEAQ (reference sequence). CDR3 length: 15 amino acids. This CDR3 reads CANFLMRGNTGELFF. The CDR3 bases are TGTGCCAACTTTCTCATGAGGGGGAACACCGGGGAGCTGTTTTTT.

Here the CDR3 reads CATRRIGNTIYF. The CDR3 nucleotides read TGTGCCACCCGACGCATCGGAAACACCATATATTTT. This rearrangement joins TRBV12-3 or TRBV12-4 to TRBJ1-3; D unclear. This CDR3 region has 12 residues. V shed 10 bases and J shed 4 bases, with 11 bases lying between them.